The present entry profiles one TCR beta chain with its context. This entry belongs to a study of T cell changes during pregnancy in multiple sclerosis. The V gene lost 0 bases and the J gene lost 4 bases, with 17 bases spanning the gap. The CDR3 length is 16 residues. In germline, CDR1 is SGHRS, CDR2 YFSETQ. The data were produced by immunoSEQ multiplex PCR, yet TCRdb's version contains in-frame clones alone and is incomplete. The data show roughly 110,000 clones, 75% to 95% seen once. The input for sequencing was peripheral blood, taken before pregnancy. The receptor was derived from a female donor with multiple sclerosis, enrolled in a pregnancy study. The V gene is TRBV5-1, the J gene TRBJ2-7; possible D gene TRBD2, 6 bases. CDR3 sequence reads: CASSLVGFGSGYEQYF. CDR3 DNA sequence: TGCGCCAGCAGCTTGGTTGGGTTCGGGAGTGGTTACGAGCAGTACTTC.